Listed here are 31 T cell receptor beta chains from one sample, sequenced in a study of blood T cell repertoires in COVID-19. The repertoire was sequenced with immunoSEQ multiplex PCR; TCRdb's copy has only in-frame clones and lacks some. The sample records fewer than 250,000 clones, about 85% being singletons. Sequencing used PBMCs or T cells enriched from blood (not recorded which). The receptor set was obtained from a man aged 25 to 40 who had recovered from COVID-19.

The rearrangement joins TRBV12-3 or TRBV12-4 to TRBJ1-1; D is undetermined. V lost 7 bases and J 4 bases, leaving 10 bases between the germline ends. The CDR3 runs to 12 residues. CDR3 in DNA: TGTGCCAGCACCCCGCGGGGCACTGAAGCTTTCTTT. The encoded protein is CASTPRGTEAFF.

The V and J genes are TRBV6-5 and TRBJ2-1; 8 bases fit TRBD2. The V gene end was trimmed by 5 bases and the J gene end by 2 bases; junction bases not matched to a gene: 5. CDR1 and CDR2 (germline): MNHEY, SVGAGI. The CDR3 consists of 15 residues. CDR3 bases: TGTGCCAGCAGTCAGCTTAGCGGGACCTACAATGAGCAGTTCTTC. The encoded protein is CASSQLSGTYNEQFF.

The chain recombines TRBV18 with TRBJ2-2; 9 bases match TRBD1. The J segment lost 6 bases and the V segment lost 7 bases, leaving 6 bases of the junction unmatched. CDR1 and CDR2 from the germline V gene are KGHSH and LQKENI. The CDR3 covers 14 residues. CDR3: CASLGQGGPGELFF. In DNA form, the CDR3 reads TGTGCCAGCTTGGGACAGGGAGGACCCGGGGAGCTGTTTTTT.

This chain connects TRBV14 to TRBJ2-3; 9 bases fit TRBD2. V shed 0 bases, J shed 3 bases, and the junction held 7 bases outside the gene matches. CDR3 length equals 17 residues. CDR1 is SGHDN, CDR2 FVKESK, per germline. CDR3 coding DNA: TGTGCCAGCAGCCAAGAGAGGGGGACTAGCCCAACAGATACGCAGTATTTT. It encodes CASSQERGTSPTDTQYF.

This clone was detected once. The CDR3 protein is CASSLTSGEQYF. The CDR3 DNA is TGTGCCAGCAGCCTGACTAGCGGAGAGCAGTACTTC. This rearrangement joins TRBV7-2 to TRBJ2-7, with 9 bases fitting TRBD2. The junction had 3 bases not matched to a gene; V was cut back by 5 bases and J by 7 bases. This CDR3 spans 12 amino acids. Germline assignment: CDR1 SGHTA and CDR2 FQGNSA.

This clone was seen only once. This chain joins TRBV29-1 and TRBJ1-1; D uncertain. CDR1 and CDR2 (germline): SQVTM, ANQGSEA. V was shortened by 2 bases and J by 1 base, with 8 bases between the two germline ends. This CDR3 has 13 residues. The CDR3 sequence: CSVEWAQNTEAFF. The CDR3 DNA sequence: TGCAGCGTTGAATGGGCACAGAACACTGAAGCTTTCTTT.

The chain links TRBV9 to TRBJ1-5; 9 bases align to TRBD1. CDR3 length: 14 amino acids. In germline, CDR1 is SGDLS, CDR2 YYNGEE. J was trimmed by 9 bases and V by 3 bases; bases with no gene match: 7. For the CDR3, the DNA is TGTGCCAGCAGCGCCCAGACAGGGGGGGTGCCCCAGCATTTT. Translating it yields CASSAQTGGVPQHF.

J is TRBJ1-1 and V is TRBV19; 7 bases are shared with TRBD1. The CDR3 extends over 14 amino acids. The V gene's germline CDR1 is LNHDA and CDR2 SQIVND (reference sequence). After removal of 5 bases from V and 5 bases from J, the junction contained 8 bases not matched to a gene. DNA for the CDR3: TGTGCCAGTAGTTCTCCAACACAGGGGACTGAAGCTTTCTTT. This codes for CASSSPTQGTEAFF.

The genes are TRBV4-2 and TRBJ1-2, with D uncertain. The germline V and J ends were trimmed by 0 bases and 0 bases, with 11 bases remaining between them. CDR1 is LGHNA, CDR2 YNFKEQ, per germline. This CDR3 is 16 amino acids long. The CDR3 is CASSQEDGLSNYGYTF. DNA of the CDR3: TGTGCCAGCAGCCAAGAAGATGGACTCTCTAACTATGGCTACACCTTC.

The chain couples TRBV19 to TRBJ1-2; 8 nucleotides agree with TRBD1. Germline V gene sequence: CDR1 LNHDA, CDR2 SQIVND (reference sequence). V dropped 5 bases and J dropped 12; count of bases not matched to a gene: 17. CDR3 length: 15 amino acids. The CDR3 here is CASSQEGTGAVRHTF. The CDR3 coding sequence is TGTGCCAGTAGTCAGGAGGGGACAGGTGCGGTTCGGCACACCTTC.

This chain connects TRBV2 to TRBJ1-2, with 9 bases identical to TRBD1. V was pared by 8 bases and J by 7 bases, with 5 bases of the junction left unmatched. The germline CDR1 and CDR2 sequences are SNHLY and FYNNEI. The CDR3 length is 12 residues. This CDR3 is CASRTGVRGYTF. CDR3 bases: TGTGCCAGCCGGACAGGGGTACGTGGCTACACCTTC.

J is TRBJ2-5 and V is TRBV5-5, with 9 bases aligning to TRBD1. The germline V gene has CDR1 SGHKS and CDR2 YYEKEE (reference sequence). After removal of 4 bases from V and 5 bases from J, the junction contained 9 bases not matched to a gene. This CDR3 is built from 15 residues. The CDR3 coding sequence is TGTGCCAGCAGCCGGGACAGGGCCCGGTTGGAGACCCAGTACTTC. Amino acid sequence: CASSRDRARLETQYF.

This clone showed up just a few times. The chain joins TRBV5-6 to TRBJ2-3; possible D gene TRBD1, 6 bases. Germline values: CDR1 SGHDT, CDR2 YYEEEE. V was clipped by 4 bases and J by 1 base, with 13 bases between them. The CDR3 totals 15 residues. The CDR3 is CASSKPGDGTDTQYF. The CDR3 DNA is TGTGCCAGCAGCAAGCCAGGGGATGGCACAGATACGCAGTATTTT.

This sequence joins TRBV10-3 and TRBJ2-1; D is possibly TRBD1 (7 bases). V lost 10 bases, J lost 8 bases, and 24 bases lay in between. CDR1 and CDR2 (germline): ENHRY, SYGVKD. The length of the CDR3 is 15 residues. The CDR3 DNA is TGTGCCACTACCCACAGGGGCAACGGGGGCGATGAGCAGTTCTTC. Translated: CATTHRGNGGDEQFF.

The rearrangement links TRBV7-9 to TRBJ1-2; TRBD1 aligns across 8 bases. Germline CDR1 SEHNR, CDR2 FQNEAQ (reference sequence). This CDR3 has 14 amino acids. V gave up 5 bases and J gave up 2 bases; unmatched junction bases: 4. CDR3 loop: CASSDRTGNYGYTF. In nucleotides, the CDR3 is TGTGCCAGCAGCGATCGGACAGGGAACTATGGCTACACCTTC.

The V gene is TRBV10-3, the J gene TRBJ2-3; the D gene is possibly TRBD1 (6 bases). V lost 2 bases, J lost 4 bases, and 10 bases lay in between. Germline V CDR1 and CDR2: ENHRY, SYGVKD. The CDR3 covers 14 residues. The chain's CDR3 is CAISEKQGPDTQYF. The CDR3 DNA follows: TGTGCCATCAGTGAGAAACAGGGTCCAGATACGCAGTATTTT.

V is TRBV5-1 and J is TRBJ1-4; D is perhaps TRBD1 (5 bases). Trimming shortened V by 0 bases and J by 8 bases, and 20 bases separated the two germline ends. The CDR3 has 17 amino acids. Germline loops: CDR1 SGHRS, CDR2 YFSETQ. The CDR3: CASSLVGGFSGREKLFF. Here the CDR3 DNA reads TGCGCCAGCAGCTTGGTGGGGGGTTTCAGTGGCCGGGAAAAACTGTTTTTT.

The chain is built from TRBV6-4 and TRBJ1-6; perhaps TRBD1 as D (6 bases). Germline V lookup: CDR1 MRHNA, CDR2 SNTAGT. This CDR3 spans 14 amino acids. V lost 5 bases and J 10 bases, leaving 15 bases between the germline ends. The CDR3 DNA sequence: TGTGCCAGCAGTATACAAGAGGGGGACTCACCCCTCCACTTT. Its protein is CASSIQEGDSPLHF.

The V call is TRBV5-4, the J call TRBJ2-1, with TRBD2 as a possible D gene (5 bases). The CDR3 is 14 residues long. CDR1 is SGHNT, CDR2 YYREEE, per germline (reference sequence). The V and J ends lost 0 bases and 8 bases respectively, with 12 bases between them. CDR3 coding DNA: TGTGCCAGCAGCTTGGATGGGTTGCGGGATGAGCAGTTCTTC. Translated, it gives CASSLDGLRDEQFF.

The rearrangement links TRBV21-1 to TRBJ2-5; the D call TRBD2 from the table was never checked on the DNA. TRBV21-1 is a listed pseudogene. The length of the CDR3 is 16 residues. CDR3 sequence reads: CASSKPGLGDQETQYF. CDR3 DNA sequence: TGTGCCAGCAGCAAGCCGGGACTAGGGGATCAAGAGACCCAGTACTTC.

The rearrangement joins TRBV4-2 to TRBJ2-5; D may be TRBD1 (5 bases). The CDR3 length is 14 residues. Between the trimmed V and J ends, which lost 0 bases and 2 bases, there was a span of 7 bases. Germline CDR1 and CDR2: LGHNA and YNFKEQ. Here the CDR3 DNA reads TGTGCCAGCAGCCAAGAAGGGGCTCAAGAGACCCAGTACTTC. Protein sequence: CASSQEGAQETQYF.

The chain links TRBV5-6 to TRBJ1-1, with 7 bases matching TRBD1. Germline CDR1 SGHDT, CDR2 YYEEEE. V lost 2 bases, J lost 0 bases, and 4 bases stayed unmatched. The CDR3 length is 15 residues. The CDR3 is CASSFGRGLNTEAFF. CDR3 coding DNA: TGTGCCAGCAGCTTCGGAAGGGGGCTGAACACTGAAGCTTTCTTT.

This clone was observed a single time. V and J are TRBV11-2 and TRBJ2-7; 9 bases map to TRBD1. V lost 4 bases to trimming and J lost 1 base; unmatched junction nucleotides: 5. Germline-derived CDR1 and CDR2 are SGHAT and FQNNGV. The CDR3 is 15 amino acids. The CDR3 loop reads CASSYGTGNSYEQYF. CDR3 bases: TGTGCCAGCAGCTACGGGACAGGGAATTCCTACGAGCAGTACTTC. Full variable domain (remainder filled in from reference TRBV11-2 and TRBJ2-7): EAGVAQSPRYKIIEKRQSVAFWCNPISGHATLYWYQQILGQGPKLLIQFQNNGVVDDSQLPKDRFSAERLKGVDSTLKIQPAKLEDSAVYLCASSYGTGNSYEQYFGPGTRLTVT.

V and J are TRBV24-1 and TRBJ2-3; D is unclear. CDR3 length: 12 amino acids. Trimming left V 5 bases short and J 8 bases short, with 10 bases between. Germline V lookup: CDR1 KGHDR, CDR2 SFDVKD. For the CDR3, the DNA is TGTGCCACCAGTGGGTCCTCAGGTACGCAGTATTTT. Translating gives CATSGSSGTQYF.

A single count supports this clone. The chain couples TRBV6-5 to TRBJ2-5, with D possibly TRBD2 on 5 matching bases. CDR1 is MNHEY, CDR2 SVGAGI, per germline. CDR3 size: 14 residues. V lost 6 bases and J 1 base, leaving 12 bases between the germline ends. This CDR3 reads CASSTPGFQETQYF. The CDR3 nucleotides are TGTGCCAGCAGCACTCCGGGATTCCAAGAGACCCAGTACTTC.

This clone was counted a single time. The chain carries TRBV9 and TRBJ2-5, with D unclear. CDR3 size: 14 residues. Looked up from germline, CDR1 is SGDLS and CDR2 is YYNGEE. Trimming removed 2 bases from V and 4 bases from J, with 12 bases in between. CDR3 in amino acids: CASSVARSTETQYF. The CDR3 DNA sequence: TGTGCCAGCAGCGTGGCCAGGTCTACAGAGACCCAGTACTTC.

This clone was detected ten times or more. The chain joins TRBV4-1 to TRBJ1-5, with 9 bases fitting TRBD1. Per germline, CDR1 MGHRA and CDR2 YSYEKL. The V gene end was trimmed by 1 base and the J gene end by 7 bases; junction bases not matched to a gene: 8. This CDR3 contains 16 residues. CDR3 residues: CASSQVGTGNEQPQHF. The CDR3 region has the DNA TGCGCCAGCAGCCAAGTGGGGACAGGGAACGAACAGCCCCAGCATTTT.

In nucleotides, the CDR3 is TGTGCCAGCAGGAGCGGGACTACCATCAATGAGCAGTTCTTC. Translated, it gives CASRSGTTINEQFF. J is TRBJ2-1 and V is TRBV6-6; 7 nucleotides agree with TRBD2. The J segment lost 6 bases and the V segment lost 6 bases, leaving 8 bases of the junction unmatched. This CDR3 contains 14 residues. Germline V gene sequence: CDR1 MNHNY, CDR2 SVGAGI (reference sequence).

This clone was picked up a small number of times. The CDR3 here is CASSQDIVTGGYSGANVLTF. CDR3 in DNA: TGTGCCAGCAGCCAAGATATCGTTACGGGGGGTTACTCTGGGGCCAACGTCCTGACTTTC. The J gene is TRBJ2-6, the V gene TRBV4-2, with TRBD2 identical over 7 bases. This CDR3 is built from 20 residues. Germline lookup yields CDR1 LGHNA and CDR2 YNFKEQ. The V gene end was trimmed by 0 bases and the J gene end by 0 bases; junction bases not matched to a gene: 11.

This clone appeared once. The chain uses TRBV5-1 and TRBJ2-7; the match to TRBD2 covers 12 bases. Germline V CDR1 and CDR2: SGHRS, YFSETQ. Trimming cost V 4 bases and J 4 bases; bases outside gene matches: 6. This CDR3 has 15 amino acids. CDR3: CASSRLAGGPYEQYF. CDR3 DNA: TGCGCCAGCAGCCGCCTAGCGGGAGGGCCGTACGAGCAGTACTTC. Supplemented by reference TRBV5-1 and TRBJ2-7, the full variable domain reads KAGVTQTPRYLIKTRGQQVTLSCSPISGHRSVSWYQQTPGQGLQFLFEYFSETQRNKGNFPGRFSGRQFSNSRSEMNVSTLELGDSALYLCASSRLAGGPYEQYFGPGTRLTVT.

This clone appeared once. V usage is TRBV27 and J usage is TRBJ2-7; 7 nucleotides agree with TRBD1. V lost 5 bases, J lost 3 bases, and 7 bases stayed unmatched. Germline V lookup: CDR1 MNHEY, CDR2 SMNVEV (reference sequence). This CDR3 has 14 amino acids. CDR3 sequence (DNA): TGTGCCAGCAGTCCCCGGGACAGAAGCTACGAGCAGTACTTC. It encodes CASSPRDRSYEQYF.